This TCR beta chain appears in the sequencing data of a study of PD-1 blockade in classical Hodgkin lymphoma. Study results and caveats: Undefined causes, possibly disease activity or prior therapy, underlie the repertoire differences. Newly diagnosed patients reportedly trailed healthy donors in baseline TCR diversity.

The assay was immunoSEQ multiplex PCR, and TCRdb's table has in-frame clones only and misses some. The table lists several thousand clones, about 79% of them singletons. V was trimmed by 7 bases and J by 5 bases, leaving 21 bases between them. This CDR3 is built from 15 residues. Germline V lookup: CDR1 MDHEN, CDR2 SYDVKM. This clone was seen only once. What it binds is not known. Time point reported: newly diagnosed, previously untreated cHL patient sample. For comparison, PBMCs from newly diagnosed, untreated classical Hodgkin lymphoma were used. The chain employs TRBV28 and TRBJ2-7; a possible D gene is TRBD2 (6 bases). This TCR was recovered from a human donor with classical Hodgkin lymphoma. What was sequenced was peripheral blood mononuclear cells (PBMCs). CDR3: CASTPGEVQSHEQYF. In DNA, the CDR3 is TGTGCCAGCACCCCGGGGGAGGTCCAGAGTCACGAGCAGTACTTC.